This record covers a single TCR beta chain. The ends were cut back, 0 bases at V and 2 bases at J, with 22 bases in the middle. From germline, CDR1 is SGHDN and CDR2 FVKESK. The CDR3 is 19 residues long. In the authors' workflow: Reference gene primer amplification gave nucleated cell count estimates. Sequenced by immunoSEQ multiplex PCR; TCRdb stores in-frame clones only, minus some. The V and J calls and the clone size are those of that table, but D and trimming were determined from the DNA. In the table there are about 64,000 clones, 70% to 90% of which are singletons. The data belong to a study of blood T cell repertoires in COVID-19. The wider study: T cells, B-cell-depleted T cells, or PBMCs supplied cDNA or gDNA.

The sequence was obtained from a woman in her thirties or forties who had recovered from COVID-19. This chain uses TRBV14 with TRBJ1-2; D may be TRBD1 (5 bases). Sequenced material: PBMCs or T cells enriched from blood (not recorded which). This CDR3 is CASSQEMWTQTLLNYGYTF. The CDR3 DNA reads as TGTGCCAGCAGCCAAGAAATGTGGACACAAACCCTTTTAAACTATGGCTACACCTTC.